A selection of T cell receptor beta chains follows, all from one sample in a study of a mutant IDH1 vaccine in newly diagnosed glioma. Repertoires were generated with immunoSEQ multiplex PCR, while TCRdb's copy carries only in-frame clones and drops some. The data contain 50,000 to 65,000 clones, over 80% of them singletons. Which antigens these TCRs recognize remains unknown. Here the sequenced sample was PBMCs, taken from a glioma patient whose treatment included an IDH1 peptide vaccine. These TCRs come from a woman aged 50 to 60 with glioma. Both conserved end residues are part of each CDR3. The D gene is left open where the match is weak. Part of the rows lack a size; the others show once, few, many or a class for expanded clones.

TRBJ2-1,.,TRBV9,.,TGTGCCAGCAGCGCCGGCGGGGTCTCGCCCAATGAGCAGTTCTTC,CASSAGGVSPNEQFF
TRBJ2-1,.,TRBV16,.,TGTGCCAGCAGCACCCCTGGGAATGAGCAGTTCTTC,CASSTPGNEQFF
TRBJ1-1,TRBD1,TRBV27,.,TGTGCCAGCAGTTTAAGGGGGCTCGCAGTTGAAGCTTTCTTT,CASSLRGLAVEAFF
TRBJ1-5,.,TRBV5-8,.,TGTGCCAGCAGCCCCTGGACGGATAATCAGCCCCAGCATTTT,CASSPWTDNQPQHF
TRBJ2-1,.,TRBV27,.,TGTGCCAGCCAGGCGAGGGGTAGGTCCTACAATGAGCAGTTCTTC,CASQARGRSYNEQFF
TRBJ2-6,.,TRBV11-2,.,TGTGCCAGCAGCTACGGAGGGAACGCTGGGGCCAACGTCCTGACTTTC,CASSYGGNAGANVLTF
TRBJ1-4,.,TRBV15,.,TGTGCCACCAGCAGAGGAGGGGCAGGGAATGAAAAACTGTTTTTT,CATSRGGAGNEKLFF
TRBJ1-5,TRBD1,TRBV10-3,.,TGTGCCTCTACAGGGGAAGGCAATCAGCCCCAGCATTTT,CASTGEGNQPQHF
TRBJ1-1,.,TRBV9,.,TGTGCCAGCAGCGCTTACCAACAGGTAGAGAACACTGAAGCTTTCTTT,CASSAYQQVENTEAFF
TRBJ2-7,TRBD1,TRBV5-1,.,TGCGCCAGCACGCGGACAGGGTCTGGGCCCTACGAGCAGTACTTC,CASTRTGSGPYEQYF
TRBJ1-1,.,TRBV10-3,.,TGTGCCATCAGTGAGTCGAAAGGGGCCCCGGGGAGCCCTGAAGCTTTCTTT,CAISESKGAPGSPEAFF
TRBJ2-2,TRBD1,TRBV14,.,TGTGCCAGCAGCCAAACCCCCGGGACAGGAGGCACCGGGGAGCTGTTTTTT,CASSQTPGTGGTGELFF
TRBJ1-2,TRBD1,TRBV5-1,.,TGCGCCAGCAGCTTGGACCCCCGGGACAGCCTTAGCTATGGCTACACCTTC,CASSLDPRDSLSYGYTF
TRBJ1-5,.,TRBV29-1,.,TGCAGCGTTGAGTGCAGGGACAATCAGCCCCAGCATTTT,CSVECRDNQPQHF
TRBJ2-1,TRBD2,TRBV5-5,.,TGTGCCTCCGCTCGGCCTAGCGGGGGTCAATACAATGAGCAGTTCTTC,CASARPSGGQYNEQFF
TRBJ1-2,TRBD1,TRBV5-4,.,TGTGCCAGCAGCCGGACCGGGACAGGGGGCTACACCTTC,CASSRTGTGGYTF
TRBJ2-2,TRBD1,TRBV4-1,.,TGCGCCAGCAGCCCGACAGGGGGCCGGAACACCGGGGAGCTGTTTTTT,CASSPTGGRNTGELFF
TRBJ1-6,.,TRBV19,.,TGTGCCAGTAGTATAGGTACGGGACCCCTCCACTTT,CASSIGTGPLHF
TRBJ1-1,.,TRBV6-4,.,TGTGCCAGCAGCGCCACGGCGGATAGTAGCACTGAAGCTTTCTTT,CASSATADSSTEAFF
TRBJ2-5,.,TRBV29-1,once,TGCAGCGTTGAAGCTCCAAACAGGGACGGAGAGACCCAGTACTTC,CSVEAPNRDGETQYF
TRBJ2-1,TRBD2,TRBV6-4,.,TGTGCCAGCAGTGATACTAGCGGGGGGGCTCGTGAGCAGTTCTTC,CASSDTSGGAREQFF
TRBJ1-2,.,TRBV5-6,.,TGTGCCAGCAGCTTGTTCCGGGCCAACTATGGCTACACCTTC,CASSLFRANYGYTF
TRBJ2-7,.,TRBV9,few,TGTGCCAGCAGCCTTGGGGTAAACTACGAGCAGTACTTC,CASSLGVNYEQYF
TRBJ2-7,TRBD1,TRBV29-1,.,TGCAGCGCTACAGGGGTGGGATCCTACGAGCAGTACTTC,CSATGVGSYEQYF
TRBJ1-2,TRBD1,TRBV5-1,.,TGCGCCAGCAGCCCGGGACAGGGAGGGTTCTATGGCTACACCTTC,CASSPGQGGFYGYTF
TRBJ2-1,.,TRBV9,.,TGTGCCAGCAGCGTAGGGGGGGGCCCGGACAATGAGCAGTTCTTC,CASSVGGGPDNEQFF
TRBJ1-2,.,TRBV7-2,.,TGTGCCAGCAGCCCCAGAATCGGGGGACACTATGGCTACACCTTC,CASSPRIGGHYGYTF
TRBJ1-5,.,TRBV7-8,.,TGTGCCAGCAGCTTAGCGGGGATGGCTCAGCCCCAGCATTTT,CASSLAGMAQPQHF
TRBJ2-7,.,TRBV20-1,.,TGCAGTGCTAGAGAGGGGGGACAGCAGTACTTC,CSAREGGQQYF
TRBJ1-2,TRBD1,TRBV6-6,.,TGTGCCAGCAGAAGAGACAGGGGGCCTGATGGCTACACCTTC,CASRRDRGPDGYTF
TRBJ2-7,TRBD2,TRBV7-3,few,TGTGCCAGCAGCTTAGAATCGGGGGGGAACTACGAGCAGTACTTC,CASSLESGGNYEQYF